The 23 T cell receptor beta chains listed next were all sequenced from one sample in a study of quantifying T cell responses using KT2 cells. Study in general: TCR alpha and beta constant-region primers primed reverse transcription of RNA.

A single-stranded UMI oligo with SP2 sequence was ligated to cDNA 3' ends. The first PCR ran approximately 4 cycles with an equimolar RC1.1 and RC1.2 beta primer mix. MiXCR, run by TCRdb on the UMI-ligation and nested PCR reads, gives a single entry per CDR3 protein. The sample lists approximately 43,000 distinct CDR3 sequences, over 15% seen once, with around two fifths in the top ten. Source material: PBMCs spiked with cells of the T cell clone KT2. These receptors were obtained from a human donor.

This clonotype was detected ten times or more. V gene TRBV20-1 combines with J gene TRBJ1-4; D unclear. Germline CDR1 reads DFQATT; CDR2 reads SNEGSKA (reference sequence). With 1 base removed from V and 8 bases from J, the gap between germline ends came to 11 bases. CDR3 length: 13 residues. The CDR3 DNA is TGCAGTGCTAGAGTAGGAGAACGGGAAAAACTGTTTTTT. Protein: CSARVGEREKLFF.

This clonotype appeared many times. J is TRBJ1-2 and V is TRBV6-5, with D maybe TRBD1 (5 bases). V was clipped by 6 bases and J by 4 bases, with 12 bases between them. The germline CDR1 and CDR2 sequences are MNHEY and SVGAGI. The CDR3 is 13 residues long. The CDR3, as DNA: TGTGCCAGCAGGTCACGACAGATCTATGGCTACACCTTC. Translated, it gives CASRSRQIYGYTF.

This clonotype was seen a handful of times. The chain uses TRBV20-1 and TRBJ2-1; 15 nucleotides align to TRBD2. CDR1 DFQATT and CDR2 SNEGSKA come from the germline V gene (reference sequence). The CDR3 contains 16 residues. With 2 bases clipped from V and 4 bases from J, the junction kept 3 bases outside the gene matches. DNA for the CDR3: TGCAGTGCTAGATCCGGGACTAGCGGGAGGTACAATGAGCAGTTCTTC. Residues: CSARSGTSGRYNEQFF.

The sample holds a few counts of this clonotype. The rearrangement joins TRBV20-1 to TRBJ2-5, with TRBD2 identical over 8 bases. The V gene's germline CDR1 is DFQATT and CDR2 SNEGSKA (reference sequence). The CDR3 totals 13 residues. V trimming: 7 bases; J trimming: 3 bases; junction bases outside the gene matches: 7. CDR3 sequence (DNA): TGCAGTGTTTTCGGGGGGGAGGAAGAGACCCAGTACTTC. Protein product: CSVFGGEEETQYF.

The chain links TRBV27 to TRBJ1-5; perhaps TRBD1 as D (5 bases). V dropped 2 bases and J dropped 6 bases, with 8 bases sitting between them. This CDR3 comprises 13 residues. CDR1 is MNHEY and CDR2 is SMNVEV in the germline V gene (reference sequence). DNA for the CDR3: TGTGCCAGCAGTTTAGCGAGGGGTCAGCCCCAGCATTTT. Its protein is CASSLARGQPQHF.

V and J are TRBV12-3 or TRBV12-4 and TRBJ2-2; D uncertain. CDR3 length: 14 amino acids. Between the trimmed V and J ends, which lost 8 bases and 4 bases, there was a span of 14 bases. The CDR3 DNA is TGTGCCAGCCCTGGGTGGGCGAGCACCGGGGAGCTGTTTTTT. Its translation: CASPGWASTGELFF.

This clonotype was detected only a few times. The CDR3 bases are TGTGCCAGCAGCTCTCCGACAGGGCATCAGCCCCAGCATTTT. It encodes CASSSPTGHQPQHF. The chain has TRBV7-2 and TRBJ1-5; 7 bases are a match to TRBD1. The germline CDR1 and CDR2 sequences are SGHTA and FQGNSA. The CDR3 runs to 14 residues. After removal of 4 bases from V and 5 bases from J, the junction contained 5 bases not matched to a gene.

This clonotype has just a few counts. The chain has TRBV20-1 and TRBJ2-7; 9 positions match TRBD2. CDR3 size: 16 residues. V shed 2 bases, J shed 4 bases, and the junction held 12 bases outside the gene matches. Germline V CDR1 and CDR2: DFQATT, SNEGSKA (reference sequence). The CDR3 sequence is CSARPLAGYRGYEQYF. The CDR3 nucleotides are TGCAGTGCTAGACCCCTAGCGGGATATAGGGGTTACGAGCAGTACTTC.

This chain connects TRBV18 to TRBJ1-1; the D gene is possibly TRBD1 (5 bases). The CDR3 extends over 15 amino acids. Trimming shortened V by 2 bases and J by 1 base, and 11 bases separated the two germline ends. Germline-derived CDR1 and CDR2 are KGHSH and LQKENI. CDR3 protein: CASSPGAVQNTEAFF. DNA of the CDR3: TGTGCCAGCTCACCAGGGGCGGTTCAGAACACTGAAGCTTTCTTT.

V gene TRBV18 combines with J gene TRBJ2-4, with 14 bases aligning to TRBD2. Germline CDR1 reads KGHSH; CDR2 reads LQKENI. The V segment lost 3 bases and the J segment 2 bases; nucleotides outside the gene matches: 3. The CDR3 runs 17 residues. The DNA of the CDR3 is TGTGCCAGCTCACCGGGGACTAGCGGGGGAACCAAAAACATTCAGTACTTC. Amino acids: CASSPGTSGGTKNIQYF.

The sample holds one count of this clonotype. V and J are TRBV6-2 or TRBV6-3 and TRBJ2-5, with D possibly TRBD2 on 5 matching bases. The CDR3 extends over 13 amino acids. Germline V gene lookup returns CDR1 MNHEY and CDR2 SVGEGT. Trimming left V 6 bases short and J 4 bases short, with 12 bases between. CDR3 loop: CASRVWTSETQYF. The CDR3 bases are TGTGCCAGCAGGGTCTGGACTTCAGAGACCCAGTACTTC.

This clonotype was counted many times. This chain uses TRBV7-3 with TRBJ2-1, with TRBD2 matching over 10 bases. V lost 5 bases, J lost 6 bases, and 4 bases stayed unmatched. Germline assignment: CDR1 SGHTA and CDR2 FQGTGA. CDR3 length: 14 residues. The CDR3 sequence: CASSPGLAINEQFF. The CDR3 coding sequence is TGTGCCAGCAGCCCGGGACTAGCGATCAATGAGCAGTTCTTC. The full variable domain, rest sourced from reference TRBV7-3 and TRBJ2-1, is GAGVSQTPSNKVTEKGKYVELRCDPISGHTALYWYRQSLGQGPEFLIYFQGTGAADDSGLPNDRFFAVRPEGSVSTLKIQRTERGDSAVYLCASSPGLAINEQFFGPGTRLTVL.

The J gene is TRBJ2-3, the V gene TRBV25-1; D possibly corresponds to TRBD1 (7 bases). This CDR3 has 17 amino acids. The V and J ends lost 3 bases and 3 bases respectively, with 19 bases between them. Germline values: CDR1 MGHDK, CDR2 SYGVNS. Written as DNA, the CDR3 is TGTGCCAGCAGTGATAGTGCACAGGGGAGGCGGACAGATACGCAGTATTTT. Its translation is CASSDSAQGRRTDTQYF. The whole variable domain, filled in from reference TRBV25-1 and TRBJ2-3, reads EADIYQTPRYLVIGTGKKITLECSQTMGHDKMYWYQQDPGMELHLIHYSYGVNSTEKGDLSSESTVSRIRTEHFPLTLESARPSHTSQYLCASSDSAQGRRTDTQYFGPGTRLTVL.

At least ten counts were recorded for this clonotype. CDR3 DNA: TGCAGTGCTGACCGAACTGACAGCTATGGCTACACCTTC. Encoded protein: CSADRTDSYGYTF. The V call is TRBV20-1, the J call TRBJ1-2; D is possibly TRBD1 (5 bases). The CDR3 has 13 amino acids. From germline, CDR1 is DFQATT and CDR2 SNEGSKA (reference sequence). Trimming removed 5 bases from V and 4 bases from J, with 14 bases in between.

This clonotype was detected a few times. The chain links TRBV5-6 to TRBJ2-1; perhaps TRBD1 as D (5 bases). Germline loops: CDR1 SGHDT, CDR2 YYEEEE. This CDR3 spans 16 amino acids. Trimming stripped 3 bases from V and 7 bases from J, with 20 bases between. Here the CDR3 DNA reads TGTGCCAGCAGCTCCTTGCCCCGGCAGGGTGGGAATGAGCAGTTCTTC. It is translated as CASSSLPRQGGNEQFF.

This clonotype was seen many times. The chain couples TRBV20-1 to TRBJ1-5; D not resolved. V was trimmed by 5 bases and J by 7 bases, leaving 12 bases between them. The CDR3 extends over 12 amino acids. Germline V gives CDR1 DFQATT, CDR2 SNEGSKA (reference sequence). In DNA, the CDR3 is TGCAGTGCTGGCAGTAGGGCCCAGCCCCAGCATTTT. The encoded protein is CSAGSRAQPQHF.

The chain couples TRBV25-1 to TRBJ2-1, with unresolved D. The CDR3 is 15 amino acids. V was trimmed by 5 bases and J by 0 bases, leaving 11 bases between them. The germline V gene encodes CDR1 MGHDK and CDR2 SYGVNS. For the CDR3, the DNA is TGTGCCAGCAGTCACGAGCCGAGCTCCTACAATGAGCAGTTCTTC. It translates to CASSHEPSSYNEQFF. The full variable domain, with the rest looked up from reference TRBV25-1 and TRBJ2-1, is EADIYQTPRYLVIGTGKKITLECSQTMGHDKMYWYQQDPGMELHLIHYSYGVNSTEKGDLSSESTVSRIRTEHFPLTLESARPSHTSQYLCASSHEPSSYNEQFFGPGTRLTVL.

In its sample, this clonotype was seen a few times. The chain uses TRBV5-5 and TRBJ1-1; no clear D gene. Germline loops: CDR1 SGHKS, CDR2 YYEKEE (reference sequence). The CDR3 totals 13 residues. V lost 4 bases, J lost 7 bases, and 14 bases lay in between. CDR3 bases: TGTGCCAGCAGCGGGTTCCTGAACGTTGAAGCTTTCTTT. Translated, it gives CASSGFLNVEAFF.

The CDR3 nucleotides are TGCGCCAGCAGCCAGCCTATAAACAGGGTTTCTGGCTACACCTTC. Protein sequence: CASSQPINRVSGYTF. The genes are TRBV4-1 and TRBJ1-2; weak D call: TRBD1 (6 bases). The V end lost 3 bases, the J end lost 7 bases, and 18 bases lay between the germline ends. The CDR3 runs 15 residues. From germline, CDR1 is MGHRA and CDR2 YSYEKL.

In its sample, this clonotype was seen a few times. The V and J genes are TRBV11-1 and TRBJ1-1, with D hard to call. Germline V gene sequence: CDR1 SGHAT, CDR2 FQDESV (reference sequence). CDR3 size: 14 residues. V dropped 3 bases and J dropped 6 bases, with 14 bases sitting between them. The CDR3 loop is CASSLGGESAEAFF. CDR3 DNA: TGTGCCAGCAGCTTGGGAGGCGAGAGCGCTGAAGCTTTCTTT.

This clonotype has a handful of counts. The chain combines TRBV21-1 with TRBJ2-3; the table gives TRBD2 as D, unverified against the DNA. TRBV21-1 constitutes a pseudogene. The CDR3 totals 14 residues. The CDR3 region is CASSFSGRTDTQYF. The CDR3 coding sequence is TGTGCCAGCAGCTTCAGCGGGAGAACAGATACGCAGTATTTT.

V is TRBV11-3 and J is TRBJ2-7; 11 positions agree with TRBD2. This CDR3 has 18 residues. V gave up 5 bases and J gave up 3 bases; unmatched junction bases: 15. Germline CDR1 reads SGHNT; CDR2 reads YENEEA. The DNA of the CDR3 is TGTGCCAGCAGCCCAATTTCCCGGACTAGCGGGCGATTCTACGAGCAGTACTTC. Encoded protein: CASSPISRTSGRFYEQYF.

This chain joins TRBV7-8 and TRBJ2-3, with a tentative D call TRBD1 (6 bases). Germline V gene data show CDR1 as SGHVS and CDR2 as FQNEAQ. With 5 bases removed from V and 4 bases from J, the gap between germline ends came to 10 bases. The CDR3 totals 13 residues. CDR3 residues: CASSIQGSDTQYF. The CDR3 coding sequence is TGTGCCAGCAGCATACAGGGATCAGATACGCAGTATTTT.